This TCR beta chain was recorded in a study of cytomegalovirus exposure and HLA in healthy donors. Across the whole study: Counted in an early data release were roughly 87 million unique TCRs from HLA-typed donors. The study, taken as a whole, reports: After further analysis at a later stage, 16,951 TCR beta sequences were associated with HLA alleles at 0.05 false discovery rate. TCR beta chains numbering some 150 were designated cytomegalovirus-associated.

PCR involved 60 Vbeta and 13 Jbeta primers. The table came from immunoSEQ multiplex PCR; TCRdb's copy has only in-frame clones and leaves some out. The sample has under 150,000 clones; less than 80% are singletons. V lost 5 bases and J lost 6, with 15 bases in between. Looked up from germline, CDR1 is LNHDA and CDR2 is SQIVND (reference sequence). The CDR3 length is 14 residues. Worth noting for this clone: Its antigen is not known.

The receptor's source is a female donor in good health and CMV-seropositive. The chain has TRBV19 and TRBJ2-3, with D possibly matching TRBD2 (6 bases). The specimen was PBMCs. CDR3 residues: CASSPRGREDTQYF. DNA for the CDR3: TGTGCCAGTAGTCCTCGGGGCCGGGAGGATACGCAGTATTTT.